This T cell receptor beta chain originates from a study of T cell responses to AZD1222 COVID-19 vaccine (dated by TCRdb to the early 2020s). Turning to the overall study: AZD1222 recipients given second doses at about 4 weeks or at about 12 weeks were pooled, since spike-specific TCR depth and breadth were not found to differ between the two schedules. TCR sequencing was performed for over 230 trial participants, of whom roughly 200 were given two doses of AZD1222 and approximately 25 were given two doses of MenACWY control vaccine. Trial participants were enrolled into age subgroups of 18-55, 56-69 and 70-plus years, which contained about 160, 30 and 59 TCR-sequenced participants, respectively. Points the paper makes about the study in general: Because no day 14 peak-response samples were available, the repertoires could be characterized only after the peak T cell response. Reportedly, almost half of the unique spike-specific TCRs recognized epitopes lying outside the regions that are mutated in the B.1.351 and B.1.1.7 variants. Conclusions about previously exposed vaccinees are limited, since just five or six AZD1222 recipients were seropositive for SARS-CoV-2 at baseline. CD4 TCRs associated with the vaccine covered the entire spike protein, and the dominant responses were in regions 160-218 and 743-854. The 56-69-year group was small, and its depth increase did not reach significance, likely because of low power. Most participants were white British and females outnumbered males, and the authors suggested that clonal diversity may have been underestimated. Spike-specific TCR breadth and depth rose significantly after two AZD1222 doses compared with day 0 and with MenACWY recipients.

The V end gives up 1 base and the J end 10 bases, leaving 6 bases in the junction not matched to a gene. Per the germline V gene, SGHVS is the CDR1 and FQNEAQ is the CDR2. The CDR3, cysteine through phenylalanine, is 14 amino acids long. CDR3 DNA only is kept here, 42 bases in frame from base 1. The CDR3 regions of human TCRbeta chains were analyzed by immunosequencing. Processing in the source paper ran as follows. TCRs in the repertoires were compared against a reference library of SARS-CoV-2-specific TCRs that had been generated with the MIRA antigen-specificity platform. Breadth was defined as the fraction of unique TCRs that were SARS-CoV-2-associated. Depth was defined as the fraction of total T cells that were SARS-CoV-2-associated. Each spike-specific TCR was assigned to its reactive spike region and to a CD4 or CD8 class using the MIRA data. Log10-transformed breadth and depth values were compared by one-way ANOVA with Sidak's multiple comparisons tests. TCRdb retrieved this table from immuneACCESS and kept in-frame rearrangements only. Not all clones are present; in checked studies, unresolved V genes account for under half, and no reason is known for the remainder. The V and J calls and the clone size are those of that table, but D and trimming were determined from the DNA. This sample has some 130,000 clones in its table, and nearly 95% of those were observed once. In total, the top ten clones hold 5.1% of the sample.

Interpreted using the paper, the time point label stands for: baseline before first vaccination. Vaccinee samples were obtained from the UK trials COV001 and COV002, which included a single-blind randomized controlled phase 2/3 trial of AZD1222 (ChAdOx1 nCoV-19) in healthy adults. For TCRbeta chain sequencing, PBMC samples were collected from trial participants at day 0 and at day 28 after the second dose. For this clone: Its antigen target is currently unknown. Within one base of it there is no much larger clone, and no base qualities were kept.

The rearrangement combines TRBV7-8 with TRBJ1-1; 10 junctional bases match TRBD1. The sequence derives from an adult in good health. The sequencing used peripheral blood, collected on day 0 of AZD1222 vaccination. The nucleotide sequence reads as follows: TGTGCCAGCAGCTTAGTAGGGACAGGGGACGGAGCTTTCTTT. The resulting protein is CASSLVGTGDGAFF.